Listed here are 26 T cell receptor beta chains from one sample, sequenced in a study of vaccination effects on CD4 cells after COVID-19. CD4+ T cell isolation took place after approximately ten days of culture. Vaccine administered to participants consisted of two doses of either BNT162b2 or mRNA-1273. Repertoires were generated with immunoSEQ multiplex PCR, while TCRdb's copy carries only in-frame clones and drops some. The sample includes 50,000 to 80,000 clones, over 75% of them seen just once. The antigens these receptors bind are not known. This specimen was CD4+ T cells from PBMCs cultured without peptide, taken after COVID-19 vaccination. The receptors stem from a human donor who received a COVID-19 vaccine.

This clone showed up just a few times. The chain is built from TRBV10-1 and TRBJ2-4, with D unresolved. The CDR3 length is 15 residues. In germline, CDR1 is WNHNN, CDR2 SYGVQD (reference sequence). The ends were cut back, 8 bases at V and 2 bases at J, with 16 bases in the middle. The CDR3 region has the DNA TGCGCCAGCCTGGACGGACCCAAATCCAAAAACATTCAGTACTTC. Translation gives CASLDGPKSKNIQYF.

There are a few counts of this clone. CDR3 bases: TGTGCCAGCAGCTCCGGGCCACAGACCGGGGAGCTGTTTTTT. This encodes CASSSGPQTGELFF. The rearrangement uses TRBV9 and TRBJ2-2; D is unresolved. Trimming pared 4 bases from V and 5 bases from J, leaving 12 bases between. Germline V gene sequence: CDR1 SGDLS, CDR2 YYNGEE. This CDR3 has 14 residues.

The CDR3 DNA reads as TGTGCCAGCAGACTCAGCGGGGGTAGCACAGATACGCAGTATTTT. This sequence encodes CASRLSGGSTDTQYF. This chain joins TRBV7-8 and TRBJ2-3; TRBD2 aligns across 8 bases. The V and J ends lost 6 bases and 0 bases, in that order; junction bases with no gene match: 5. The CDR3 runs 15 residues. Germline V lookup: CDR1 SGHVS, CDR2 FQNEAQ.

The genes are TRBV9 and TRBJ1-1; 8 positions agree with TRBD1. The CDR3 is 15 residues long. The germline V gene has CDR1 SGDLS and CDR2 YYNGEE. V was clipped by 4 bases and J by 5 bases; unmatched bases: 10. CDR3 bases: TGTGCCAGCAGCCCCCGACAGGGGCCCGAGACTGAAGCTTTCTTT. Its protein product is CASSPRQGPETEAFF.

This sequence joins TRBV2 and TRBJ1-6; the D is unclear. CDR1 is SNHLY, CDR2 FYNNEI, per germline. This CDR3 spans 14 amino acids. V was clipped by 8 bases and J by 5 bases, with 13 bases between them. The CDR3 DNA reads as TGTGCCAGCCGGAGACCGGTAAATAATTCACCCCTCCACTTT. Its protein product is CASRRPVNNSPLHF.

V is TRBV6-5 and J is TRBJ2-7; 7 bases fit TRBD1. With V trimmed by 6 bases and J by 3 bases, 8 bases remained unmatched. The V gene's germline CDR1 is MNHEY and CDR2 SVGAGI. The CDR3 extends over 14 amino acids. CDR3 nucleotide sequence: TGTGCCAGCAGAATGGGACAGTTCAACTACGAGCAGTACGTC. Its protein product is CASRMGQFNYEQYV.

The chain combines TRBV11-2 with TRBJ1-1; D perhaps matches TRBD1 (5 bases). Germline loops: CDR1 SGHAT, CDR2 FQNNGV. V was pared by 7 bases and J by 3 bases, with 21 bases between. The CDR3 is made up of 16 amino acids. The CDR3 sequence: CASITTGPPGDTEAFF. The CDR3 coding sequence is TGTGCCAGCATCACAACGGGGCCCCCGGGGGACACTGAAGCTTTCTTT.

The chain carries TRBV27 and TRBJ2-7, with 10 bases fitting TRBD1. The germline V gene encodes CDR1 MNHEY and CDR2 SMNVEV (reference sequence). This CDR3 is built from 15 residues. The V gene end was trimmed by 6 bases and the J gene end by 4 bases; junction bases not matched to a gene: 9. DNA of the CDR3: TGTGCCAGCAGGGGAATCGGGACAGGGGAATACGAGCAGTACGTC. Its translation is CASRGIGTGEYEQYV.

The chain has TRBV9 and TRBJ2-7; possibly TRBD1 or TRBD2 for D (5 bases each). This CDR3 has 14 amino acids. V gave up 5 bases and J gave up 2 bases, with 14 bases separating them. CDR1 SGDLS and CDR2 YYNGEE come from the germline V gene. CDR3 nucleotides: TGTGCCAGCAGTCCCCGGGACCACCCCTACGAGCAGTACGTC. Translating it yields CASSPRDHPYEQYV.

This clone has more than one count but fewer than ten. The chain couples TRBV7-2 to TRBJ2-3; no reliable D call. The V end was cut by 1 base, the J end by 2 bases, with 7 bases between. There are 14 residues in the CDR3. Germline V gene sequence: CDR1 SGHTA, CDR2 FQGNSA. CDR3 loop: CASSLVLATDTQYF. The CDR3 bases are TGTGCCAGCAGCTTAGTACTGGCCACAGATACGCAGTATTTT.

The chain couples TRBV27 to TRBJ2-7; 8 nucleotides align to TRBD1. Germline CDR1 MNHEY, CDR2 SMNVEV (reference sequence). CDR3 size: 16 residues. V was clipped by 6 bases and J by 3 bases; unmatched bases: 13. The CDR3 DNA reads TGTGCCAGCAGAGGACAGGGACAATTAAATTACTACGAGCAGTACGTC. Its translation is CASRGQGQLNYYEQYV.

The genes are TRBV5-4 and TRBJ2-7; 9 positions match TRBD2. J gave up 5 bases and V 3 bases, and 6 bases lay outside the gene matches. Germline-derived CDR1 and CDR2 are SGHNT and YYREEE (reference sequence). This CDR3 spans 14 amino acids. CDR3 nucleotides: TGTGCCAGCAGCTCTCAGCGGGGGGTGAACGAGCAGTACGTC. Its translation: CASSSQRGVNEQYV.

CDR3 loop: CASSLYPGANEKLFF. The DNA of the CDR3 is TGTGCCAGCAGCTTGTATCCGGGGGCAAATGAAAAACTGTTTTTT. The chain uses TRBV5-6 and TRBJ1-4, with a tentative D call TRBD1 (6 bases). CDR1 is SGHDT, CDR2 YYEEEE, per germline. Deletions cut 1 base from V and 5 bases from J, with 12 bases between. CDR3 size: 15 residues.

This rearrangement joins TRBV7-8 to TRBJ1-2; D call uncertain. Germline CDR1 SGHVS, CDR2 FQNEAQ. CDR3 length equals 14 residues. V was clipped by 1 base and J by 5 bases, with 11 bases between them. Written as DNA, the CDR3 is TGTGCCAGCAGCTTAGTACAATCGGGATATGGCTACACCTTC. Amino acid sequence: CASSLVQSGYGYTF.

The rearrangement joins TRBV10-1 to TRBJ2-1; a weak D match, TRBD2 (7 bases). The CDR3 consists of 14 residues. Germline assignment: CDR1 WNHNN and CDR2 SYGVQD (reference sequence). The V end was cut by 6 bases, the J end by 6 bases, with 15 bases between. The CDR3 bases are TGCGCCAGCAGCTCGGGGGGCAGTACCAATGAGCAGTTCTTC. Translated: CASSSGGSTNEQFF.

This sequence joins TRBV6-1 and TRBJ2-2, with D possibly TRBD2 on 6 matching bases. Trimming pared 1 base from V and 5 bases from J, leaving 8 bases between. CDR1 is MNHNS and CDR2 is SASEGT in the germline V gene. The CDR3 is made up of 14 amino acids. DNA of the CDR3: TGTGCCAGCAGTGAAGGGAGGGTGACCGGGGAGCTGTTTTTT. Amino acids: CASSEGRVTGELFF.

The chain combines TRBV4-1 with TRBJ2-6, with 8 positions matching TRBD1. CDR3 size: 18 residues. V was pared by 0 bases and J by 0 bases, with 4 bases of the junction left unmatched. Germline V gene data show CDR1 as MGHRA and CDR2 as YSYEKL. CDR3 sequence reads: CASSQDAGGFSGANVLTF. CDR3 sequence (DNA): TGCGCCAGCAGCCAAGATGCAGGGGGCTTCTCTGGGGCCAACGTCCTGACTTTC.

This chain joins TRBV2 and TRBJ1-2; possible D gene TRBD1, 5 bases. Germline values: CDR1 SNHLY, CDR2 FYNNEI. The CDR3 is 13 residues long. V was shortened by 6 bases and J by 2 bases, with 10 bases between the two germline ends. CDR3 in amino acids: CASRRTFNYGYTF. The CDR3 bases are TGTGCCAGCAGGCGGACATTCAACTATGGCTACACCTTC. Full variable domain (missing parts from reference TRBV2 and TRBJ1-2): EPEVTQTPSHQVTQMGQEVILRCVPISNHLYFYWYRQILGQKVEFLVSFYNNEISEKSEIFDDQFSVERPDGSNFTLKIRSTKLEDSAMYFCASRRTFNYGYTFGSGTRLTVV.

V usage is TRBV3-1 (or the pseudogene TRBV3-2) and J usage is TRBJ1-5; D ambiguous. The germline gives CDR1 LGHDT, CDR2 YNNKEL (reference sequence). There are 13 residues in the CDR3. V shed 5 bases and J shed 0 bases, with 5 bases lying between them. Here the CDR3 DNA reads TGTGCCAGCAGCTTAAATAGCAATCAGCCCCAGCATTTT. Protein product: CASSLNSNQPQHF.

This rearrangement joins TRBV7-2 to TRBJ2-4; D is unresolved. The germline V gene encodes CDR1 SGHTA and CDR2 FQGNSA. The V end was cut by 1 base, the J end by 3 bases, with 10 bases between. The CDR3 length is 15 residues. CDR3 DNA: TGTGCCAGCAGCTTAGGCGGAAGTTACAAAAACATTCAGTACTTC. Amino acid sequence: CASSLGGSYKNIQYF.

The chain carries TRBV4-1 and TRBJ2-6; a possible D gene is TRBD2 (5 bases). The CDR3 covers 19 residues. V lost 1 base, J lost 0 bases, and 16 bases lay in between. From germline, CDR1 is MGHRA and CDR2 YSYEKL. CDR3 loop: CASSQARRGRDSGANVLTF. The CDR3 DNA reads TGCGCCAGCAGCCAAGCCCGCCGCGGGCGCGACTCTGGGGCCAACGTCCTGACTTTC.

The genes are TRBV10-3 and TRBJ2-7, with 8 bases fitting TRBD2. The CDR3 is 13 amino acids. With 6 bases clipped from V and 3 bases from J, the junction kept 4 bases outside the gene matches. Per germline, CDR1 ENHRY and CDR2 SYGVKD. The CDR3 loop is CAIRGAGDYEQYV. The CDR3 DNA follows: TGTGCCATCAGGGGAGCGGGGGACTACGAGCAGTACGTC.

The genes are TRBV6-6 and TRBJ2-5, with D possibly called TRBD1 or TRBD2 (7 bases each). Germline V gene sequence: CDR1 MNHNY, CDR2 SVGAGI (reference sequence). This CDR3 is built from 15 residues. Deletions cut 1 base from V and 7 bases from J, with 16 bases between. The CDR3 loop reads CASSYFQGGLGTQYF. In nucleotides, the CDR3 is TGTGCCAGCAGTTACTTCCAGGGGGGGCTAGGGACCCAGTACTTC.

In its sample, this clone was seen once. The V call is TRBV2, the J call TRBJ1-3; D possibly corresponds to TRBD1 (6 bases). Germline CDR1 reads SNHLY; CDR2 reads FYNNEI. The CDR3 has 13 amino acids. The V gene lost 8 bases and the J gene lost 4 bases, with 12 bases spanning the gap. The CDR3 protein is CASEQGSGNTIYF. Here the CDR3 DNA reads TGTGCCAGCGAACAGGGATCAGGAAACACCATATATTTT.

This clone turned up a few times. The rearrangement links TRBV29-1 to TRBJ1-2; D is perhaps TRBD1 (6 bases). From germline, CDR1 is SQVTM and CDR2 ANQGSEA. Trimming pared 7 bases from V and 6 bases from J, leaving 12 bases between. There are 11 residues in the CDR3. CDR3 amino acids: CSGRTVNGYTF. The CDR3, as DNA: TGCAGCGGCCGGACAGTTAATGGCTACACCTTC.

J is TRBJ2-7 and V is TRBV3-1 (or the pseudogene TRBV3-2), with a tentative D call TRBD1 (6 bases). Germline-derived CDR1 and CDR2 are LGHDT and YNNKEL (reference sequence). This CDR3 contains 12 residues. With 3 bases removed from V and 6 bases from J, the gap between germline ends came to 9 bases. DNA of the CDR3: TGTGCCAGCAGCCATACAGGGAGCGAGCAGTACGTC. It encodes CASSHTGSEQYV.